The present T cell receptor beta chain was sequenced within a study of CD8 T cells in Susac syndrome. Each multiple sclerosis control was a treatment-naive patient with relapsing-remitting disease that was either stable or active. V trimming: 7 bases; J trimming: 7 bases; junction bases outside the gene matches: 9. The V gene's germline CDR1 is SQVTM and CDR2 ANQGSEA. The CDR3 is 13 residues long. This clonotype was picked up one time. The authors reverse transcribed about 0.5 to 1 ug RNA with random hexamers. Multiplex immunoSEQ PCR targeted 54 Vbeta and 13 Jbeta TCR beta segments. TCRdb recomputed calls from the immunoSEQ multiplex PCR reads with MiXCR, one row per CDR3 protein. The table includes approximately 230,000 distinct CDR3 sequences, 85% to 95% detected once.

The TCR comes from a human donor with multiple sclerosis. The sample comprised CD4+ T cells from PBMCs. This chain joins TRBV29-1 and TRBJ2-1, with 8 positions matching TRBD2. CDR3: CSGTRAGVNEQFF. DNA for the CDR3: TGCAGCGGAACTAGAGCGGGAGTAAATGAGCAGTTCTTC.